Each of the 31 T cell receptor beta chains below was sequenced from the same sample in a study of blood T cells in healthy people across ages. The second PCR ran about 6 to 12 cycles with a sample-barcoded 5' primer and J-beta primers. From the 5' RACE reads, TCRdb called clonotypes with MiXCR, one entry per CDR3 protein. Found here are about 720,000 distinct CDR3 sequences, 20% to 25% of them singletons; the top ten hold roughly 22%. The sample was blood. These receptor sequences come from a man between 65 and 80 years old in good health.

This clonotype was observed a few times. V is TRBV7-9 and J is TRBJ1-6; no firm D call. V lost 4 bases to trimming and J lost 3 bases, with 7 bases between them. The CDR3 is 14 residues long. Germline assignment: CDR1 SEHNR and CDR2 FQNEAQ (reference sequence). The CDR3 sequence is CASSSDGYNSPLHF. The CDR3 nucleotides are TGTGCCAGCAGCTCGGACGGCTATAATTCACCCCTCCACTTT.

The J gene is TRBJ1-3, the V gene TRBV29-1; tentatively, D is TRBD1 (5 bases). V was clipped by 4 bases and J by 2 bases, with 9 bases between them. The CDR3 has 13 amino acids. Germline loops: CDR1 SQVTM, CDR2 ANQGSEA. The CDR3 protein is CSVAGDTGNTIYF. The DNA for the CDR3 is TGCAGCGTTGCGGGGGATACTGGAAACACCATATATTTT.

This clonotype was found a few times. The junction departs from the called germline gene at one end, perhaps through a read error. The rearrangement links TRBV5-1 to TRBJ2-3; unclear D gene. The CDR3 runs 14 residues. The germline gives CDR1 SGHRS, CDR2 YFSETQ. CDR3 loop: CAGSLGRDTDTQYF. DNA for the CDR3: TGCGCCGGCAGCTTGGGAAGGGACACAGATACGCAGTATTTT.

This chain uses TRBV7-2 with TRBJ2-4, with TRBD1 matching over 8 bases. The CDR3 has 14 residues. Germline V CDR1 and CDR2: SGHTA, FQGNSA. J lost 10 bases, V lost 4 bases, and 9 bases had no gene match. CDR3 sequence reads: CASSSQGASSIQYF. The CDR3 DNA sequence: TGTGCCAGCAGCTCTCAGGGGGCCAGTTCAATTCAGTACTTC.

This clonotype was observed a few times. V is TRBV28 and J is TRBJ2-7, with D unclear. The V and J ends lost 5 bases and 4 bases respectively, with 6 bases between them. Germline CDR1 reads MDHEN; CDR2 reads SYDVKM. This CDR3 spans 11 amino acids. The CDR3 region is CASSVKYEQYF. The CDR3 DNA is TGTGCCAGCAGTGTAAAGTACGAGCAGTACTTC.

This clonotype was observed a few times. The chain recombines TRBV12-5 with TRBJ2-5, with D possibly matching TRBD1 (6 bases). The J call is uncertain, as TRBJ2-1 better fits the DNA end. This CDR3 is built from 14 residues. Germline V gene lookup returns CDR1 LGHNT and CDR2 FRNRAP. CDR3 protein: CASGLTHGDIEQFF. As DNA, the CDR3 is TGTGCTAGTGGTTTGACTCACGGGGACATTGAGCAGTTCTTC.

The chain employs TRBV29-1 and TRBJ2-2, with D tentatively TRBD2 (7 bases). Trimming cost V 5 bases and J 1 base, with 20 bases left between them. The CDR3 is 17 amino acids. Germline CDR1 SQVTM, CDR2 ANQGSEA. Written as DNA, the CDR3 is TGCAGCGTTCTAGGCCGGGGGGCCCAGGGGAACACCGGGGAGCTGTTTTTT. Protein sequence: CSVLGRGAQGNTGELFF.

In nucleotides, the CDR3 is TGCAGCGTTCATGAAACGGGGGCGTCTGTAGAAGCTTTCTTT. Translation gives CSVHETGASVEAFF. The chain carries TRBV29-1 and TRBJ1-1; tentative D call: TRBD1 (6 bases). Germline V lookup: CDR1 SQVTM, CDR2 ANQGSEA. V was shortened by 5 bases and J by 8 bases, with 21 bases between the two germline ends. CDR3 size: 14 residues.

This clonotype appeared a few times. The chain has TRBV7-9 and TRBJ2-5; D uncertain. There are 15 residues in the CDR3. Between the trimmed V and J ends, which lost 1 base and 9 bases, there was a span of 18 bases. In germline, CDR1 is SEHNR, CDR2 FQNEAQ (reference sequence). The CDR3: CASSLGQQVVAAQYF. For the CDR3, the DNA is TGTGCCAGCAGCTTAGGCCAGCAGGTAGTCGCGGCCCAGTACTTC.

The chain employs TRBV7-2 and TRBJ2-1, with 11 bases identical to TRBD2. Per germline, CDR1 SGHTA and CDR2 FQGNSA. Germline trimming cut 3 bases from V and 8 bases from J; bases unmatched to any gene: 12. The CDR3 spans 17 residues. CDR3 DNA sequence: TGTGCCAGCAGCTTCTTCAGTGCTAGCGGGAGGAACTATGAGCAGTTCTTC. Amino acids: CASSFFSASGRNYEQFF.

The rearrangement links TRBV27 to TRBJ2-2; 11 bases are shared with TRBD1. This CDR3 is built from 14 residues. CDR1 is MNHEY, CDR2 SMNVEV, per germline (reference sequence). With 6 bases clipped from V and 9 bases from J, the junction kept 6 bases outside the gene matches. CDR3 in DNA: TGTGCCAGCAGGGGAGGACAGGGGGCAAGGGAGCTGTTTTTT. Translation gives CASRGGQGARELFF.

Comments on this clonotype: A junction end diverges from the germline sequence, so it may reflect a read error. The chain links TRBV25-1 to TRBJ1-2; a weak D match, TRBD1 (5 bases). The CDR3 runs 11 residues. The germline V gene encodes CDR1 MGHDK and CDR2 SYGVNS. CDR3 nucleotide sequence: TGTGCCAGCAGTGGCTACCGGGACTCTTACTTC. It codes for CASSGYRDSYF.

V usage is TRBV11-2 and J usage is TRBJ2-4; no reliable D call. The germline V gene has CDR1 SGHAT and CDR2 FQNNGV. Trimming left V 0 bases short and J 1 base short, with 10 bases between. This CDR3 comprises 16 residues. This CDR3 is CASSLDGRTAKNIQYF. The CDR3 nucleotides are TGTGCCAGCAGCTTAGATGGTCGGACGGCCAAAAACATTCAGTACTTC.

The chain combines TRBV7-2 with TRBJ2-5; 14 nucleotides line up with TRBD2. The ends lost 5 bases at V and 1 base at J; junction bases unmatched: 12. CDR3 size: 19 residues. Germline-derived CDR1 and CDR2 are SGHTA and FQGNSA. CDR3 residues: CASSDPGTSGSLSQETQYF. Here the CDR3 DNA reads TGTGCCAGCAGCGACCCTGGGACTAGCGGGAGCTTGAGCCAAGAGACCCAGTACTTC.

This clonotype occurred a few times. J is TRBJ2-5 and V is TRBV10-3, with TRBD2 matching 9 bases. The J call is doubtful: the DNA matches TRBJ2-7 better. There are 13 residues in the CDR3. Germline V CDR1 and CDR2: ENHRY, SYGVKD. The DNA of the CDR3 is TGTGCCATCATAGCGGGGGAAGTCAACGAGCAGTACGTC. It specifies CAIIAGEVNEQYV.

This chain joins TRBV5-1 and TRBJ2-5; 10 nucleotides agree with TRBD1. CDR3 size: 16 residues. The ends lost 2 bases at V and 1 base at J; junction bases unmatched: 5. CDR1 is SGHRS and CDR2 is YFSETQ in the germline V gene. The CDR3 DNA sequence: TGCGCCAGCAGCTTAGCGACAGGGGGCGGCCAAGAGACCCAGTACTTC. This gives the protein CASSLATGGGQETQYF.

A few counts support this clonotype. The CDR3 region has the DNA TGTGCCAGCAAAATAGGGCAGGACTATGGCTACACCTTC. This sequence encodes CASKIGQDYGYTF. The chain combines TRBV28 with TRBJ1-2; no firm D call. V shed 7 bases and J shed 3 bases, with 12 bases lying between them. The CDR3 has 13 amino acids. The germline V gene has CDR1 MDHEN and CDR2 SYDVKM.

The V call is TRBV19, the J call TRBJ2-1, with TRBD1 as a possible D gene (6 bases). Germline loops: CDR1 LNHDA, CDR2 SQIVND (reference sequence). The CDR3 covers 14 residues. V lost 3 bases and J 7 bases, leaving 13 bases between the germline ends. CDR3 in amino acids: CASSMGHVGNEQFF. The CDR3 DNA reads TGTGCCAGTAGTATGGGACATGTGGGGAATGAGCAGTTCTTC.

This clonotype was observed many times. The rearrangement joins TRBV7-2 to TRBJ1-3; D gene uncertain. The CDR3 runs to 13 residues. V was pared by 8 bases and J by 0 bases, with 8 bases between. Germline V CDR1 and CDR2: SGHTA, FQGNSA. The CDR3 DNA reads as TGTGCCAGCGGCCAGAACTCTGGAAACACCATATATTTT. Residues: CASGQNSGNTIYF.

This clonotype was counted only a few times. This rearrangement joins TRBV5-1 to TRBJ2-3; maybe TRBD1 (5 bases). Germline V gene lookup returns CDR1 SGHRS and CDR2 YFSETQ. CDR3 length: 14 amino acids. V was cut by 4 bases and J by 4 bases, with 13 bases left in between. The CDR3 nucleotides are TGCGCCAGCAGCCTGGACATCAGACCAGATACGCAGTATTTT. Translated: CASSLDIRPDTQYF. Using reference TRBV5-1 and TRBJ2-3 for the parts outside the CDR3, the full variable domain is KAGVTQTPRYLIKTRGQQVTLSCSPISGHRSVSWYQQTPGQGLQFLFEYFSETQRNKGNFPGRFSGRQFSNSRSEMNVSTLELGDSALYLCASSLDIRPDTQYFGPGTRLTVL.

Ten or more counts support this clonotype. The genes are TRBV20-1 and TRBJ2-4, with 8 bases matching TRBD2. Germline values: CDR1 DFQATT, CDR2 SNEGSKA (reference sequence). CDR3 length equals 16 residues. V was clipped by 3 bases and J by 3 bases; unmatched bases: 10. The CDR3 coding sequence is TGCAGTGCTAGCGGGGGTAGCGGGGCCCTCAAAAACATTCAGTACTTC. It codes for CSASGGSGALKNIQYF.

This clonotype was counted between two and nine times. V is TRBV29-1 and J is TRBJ1-4; 9 bases agree with TRBD1. J gave up 7 bases and V 7 bases, and 7 bases lay outside the gene matches. Germline-derived CDR1 and CDR2 are SQVTM and ANQGSEA. CDR3 length: 13 amino acids. CDR3 in DNA: TGCAGCGCTGGGACAGGGACGTTTGAAAAACTGTTTTTT. It specifies CSAGTGTFEKLFF.

This clonotype was detected a few times. The J gene is TRBJ1-2, the V gene TRBV12-3 or TRBV12-4; D is perhaps TRBD1 (5 bases). V was cut by 6 bases and J by 7 bases, with 9 bases left in between. The CDR3 is made up of 11 amino acids. The CDR3 nucleotides are TGTGCCAGCAGCACAGACAGTGGCTACACCTTC. Amino acid sequence: CASSTDSGYTF.

The chain has TRBV20-1 and TRBJ2-1; 13 nucleotides align to TRBD2. Per germline, CDR1 DFQATT and CDR2 SNEGSKA (reference sequence). This CDR3 contains 15 residues. The trim removed 7 bases at V and 11 bases at J, leaving 14 bases unmatched. The CDR3 sequence: CSVTQGTSGAYQQFF. As DNA, the CDR3 is TGCAGTGTAACCCAGGGGACTAGCGGGGCCTATCAGCAGTTCTTC.

The chain carries TRBV20-1 and TRBJ1-2; D call uncertain. This CDR3 has 14 amino acids. CDR1 DFQATT and CDR2 SNEGSKA come from the germline V gene (reference sequence). The V and J ends lost 3 bases and 7 bases respectively, with 18 bases between them. In nucleotides, the CDR3 is TGCAGTGCTAGGGCCCCTGGACGAGGTAGTGGCTACACCTTC. As protein: CSARAPGRGSGYTF.

This clonotype was seen more than once but under ten times. The chain employs TRBV6-2 or TRBV6-3 and TRBJ2-7, with D hard to call. CDR3 length: 13 amino acids. CDR1 is MNHEY and CDR2 is SVGEGT in the germline V gene. Trimming shortened V by 0 bases and J by 3 bases, and 6 bases separated the two germline ends. The CDR3 DNA reads TGTGCCAGCAGTTACTCGACCTTCTACGAGCAGTACGTC. Translation gives CASSYSTFYEQYV.

The genes are TRBV5-1 and TRBJ1-1; D gene ambiguous. From germline, CDR1 is SGHRS and CDR2 YFSETQ. The CDR3 extends over 13 amino acids. The V and J ends lost 0 bases and 6 bases respectively, with 9 bases between them. The CDR3 DNA sequence: TGCGCCAGCAGCTTGGAGAGGCTCGCTGAAGCTTTCTTT. Protein product: CASSLERLAEAFF.

This rearrangement joins TRBV7-9 to TRBJ2-5; the D gene is possibly TRBD1 (5 bases). CDR3 size: 14 residues. The V gene lost 7 bases and the J gene lost 3 bases, with 15 bases spanning the gap. The V gene's germline CDR1 is SEHNR and CDR2 FQNEAQ (reference sequence). This CDR3 is CASNLVTGEETQYF. DNA of the CDR3: TGTGCCAGCAACCTAGTAACAGGCGAAGAGACCCAGTACTTC.

The chain couples TRBV19 to TRBJ2-2; TRBD1 matches 10 bases. Germline CDR1 reads LNHDA; CDR2 reads SQIVND (reference sequence). This CDR3 has 17 residues. The ends lost 7 bases at V and 0 bases at J; junction bases unmatched: 8. The CDR3 coding sequence is TGTGCCAGTAAAAAAGCGACAGGGGGCGCGAACACCGGGGAGCTGTTTTTT. It translates to CASKKATGGANTGELFF.

This clonotype occurred many times. This chain uses TRBV29-1 with TRBJ1-1; D is ambiguous. V lost 4 bases to trimming and J lost 0 bases, with 3 bases between them. Per germline, CDR1 SQVTM and CDR2 ANQGSEA. CDR3 size: 11 residues. For the CDR3, the DNA is TGCAGCGTTGCACTGAACACTGAAGCTTTCTTT. As protein: CSVALNTEAFF.

The V gene is TRBV5-1, the J gene TRBJ2-3, with D possibly matching TRBD2 (5 bases). Between the trimmed V and J ends, which lost 4 bases and 3 bases, there was a span of 15 bases. CDR3 length equals 15 residues. CDR1 and CDR2 (germline): SGHRS, YFSETQ. The DNA of the CDR3 is TGCGCCAGCAGCCGATGGACGGGGAGTACAGATACGCAGTATTTT. Translated, it gives CASSRWTGSTDTQYF.